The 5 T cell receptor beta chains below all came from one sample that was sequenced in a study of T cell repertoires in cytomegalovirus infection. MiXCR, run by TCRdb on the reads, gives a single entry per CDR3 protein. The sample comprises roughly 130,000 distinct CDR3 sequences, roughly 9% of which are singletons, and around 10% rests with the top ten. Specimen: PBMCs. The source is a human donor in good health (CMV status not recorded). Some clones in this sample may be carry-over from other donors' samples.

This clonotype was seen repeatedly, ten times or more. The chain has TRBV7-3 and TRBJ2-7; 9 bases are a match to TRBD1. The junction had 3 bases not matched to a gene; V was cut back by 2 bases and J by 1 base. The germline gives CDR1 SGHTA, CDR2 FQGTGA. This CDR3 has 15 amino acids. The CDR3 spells CASSLDGTGSYEQYF. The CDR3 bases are TGTGCCAGCAGCTTAGATGGGACAGGGTCCTACGAGCAGTACTTC.

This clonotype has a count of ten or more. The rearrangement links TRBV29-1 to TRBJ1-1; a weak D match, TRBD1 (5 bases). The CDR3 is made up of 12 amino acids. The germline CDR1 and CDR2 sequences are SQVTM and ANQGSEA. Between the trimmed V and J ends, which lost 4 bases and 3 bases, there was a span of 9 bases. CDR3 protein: CSVVPGDTEAFF. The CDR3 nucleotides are TGCAGCGTTGTTCCGGGGGACACTGAAGCTTTCTTT.

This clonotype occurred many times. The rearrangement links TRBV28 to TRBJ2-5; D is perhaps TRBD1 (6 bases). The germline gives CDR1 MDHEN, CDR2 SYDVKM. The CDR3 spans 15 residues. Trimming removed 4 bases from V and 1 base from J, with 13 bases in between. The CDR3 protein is CASSSNGQSQETQYF. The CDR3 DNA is TGTGCCAGCAGTTCTAATGGACAGTCCCAAGAGACCCAGTACTTC.

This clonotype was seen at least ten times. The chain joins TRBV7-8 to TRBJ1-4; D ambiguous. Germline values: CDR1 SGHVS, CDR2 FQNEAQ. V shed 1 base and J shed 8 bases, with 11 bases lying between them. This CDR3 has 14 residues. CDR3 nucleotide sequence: TGTGCCAGCAGCTTAGTAGGAGGGAAGGAAAAACTGTTTTTT. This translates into CASSLVGGKEKLFF.

CDR3 residues: CSARSYGSSSYNEQFF. In DNA form, the CDR3 reads TGCAGTGCTAGATCGTACGGTAGCAGTTCCTACAATGAGCAGTTCTTC. The genes are TRBV20-1 and TRBJ2-1; D call uncertain. V was clipped by 2 bases and J by 1 base, with 15 bases between them. From germline, CDR1 is DFQATT and CDR2 SNEGSKA (reference sequence). This CDR3 is built from 16 residues.